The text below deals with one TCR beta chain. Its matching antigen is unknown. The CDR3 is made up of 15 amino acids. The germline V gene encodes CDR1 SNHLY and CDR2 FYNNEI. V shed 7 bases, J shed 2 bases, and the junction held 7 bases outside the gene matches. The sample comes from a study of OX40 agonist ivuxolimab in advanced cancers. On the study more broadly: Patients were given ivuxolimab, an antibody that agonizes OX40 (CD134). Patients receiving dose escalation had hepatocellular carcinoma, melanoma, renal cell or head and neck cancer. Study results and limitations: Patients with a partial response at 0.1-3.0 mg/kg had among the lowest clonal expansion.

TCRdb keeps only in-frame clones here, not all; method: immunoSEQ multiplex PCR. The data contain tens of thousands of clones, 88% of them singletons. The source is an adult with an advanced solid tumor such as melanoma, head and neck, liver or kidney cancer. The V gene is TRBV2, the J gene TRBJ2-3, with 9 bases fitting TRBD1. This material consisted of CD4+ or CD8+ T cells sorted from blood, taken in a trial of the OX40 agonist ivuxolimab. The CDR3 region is CASTGTGRPTDTQYF. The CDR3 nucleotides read TGTGCCAGCACCGGGACAGGGAGGCCCACAGATACGCAGTATTTT.